These 20 T cell receptor beta chains came from one sample sequenced in a study of preoperative IRX-2 immunotherapy in early breast cancer. The sample's treatment: preoperative locoregional IRX-2 cytokine immunotherapy. Profiling relied on immunoSEQ multiplex PCR, and the TCRdb table lists in-frame clones only, not all of them. The sample carries almost 35,000 clones, about 95% recorded once. Sampling was conducted from a patient treated with IRX-2 immunotherapy. These receptors originate from a human donor with breast cancer.

The gene calls are TRBV6-5 and TRBJ2-1; D uncertain. This CDR3 has 13 amino acids. Per the germline V gene, CDR1 is MNHEY and CDR2 is SVGAGI. V lost 6 bases to trimming and J lost 0 bases, with 6 bases between them. CDR3 sequence: CASSYSSYNEQFF. The CDR3 bases are TGTGCCAGCAGCTATTCCTCCTACAATGAGCAGTTCTTC.

V gene TRBV6-6 combines with J gene TRBJ2-2, with D possibly being TRBD2 (5 bases). Germline V lookup: CDR1 MNHNY, CDR2 SVGAGI (reference sequence). CDR3 size: 15 residues. Trimming stripped 2 bases from V and 0 bases from J, with 7 bases between. In DNA, the CDR3 is TGTGCCAGCAGTTACGAGGGTGCGAACACCGGGGAGCTGTTTTTT. This encodes CASSYEGANTGELFF.

CDR3: CASSLSPSYNEQFF. The CDR3 region has the DNA TGTGCCAGCAGCTTAAGTCCTAGCTACAATGAGCAGTTCTTC. This rearrangement joins TRBV7-3 to TRBJ2-1; D is uncertain. This CDR3 is built from 14 residues. V lost 1 base, J lost 3 bases, and 7 bases lay in between. Germline values: CDR1 SGHTA, CDR2 FQGTGA.

The chain uses TRBV7-6 and TRBJ1-1; D gene ambiguous. The CDR3 extends over 16 amino acids. Germline loops: CDR1 SGHVS, CDR2 FNYEAQ. Trimming removed 1 base at V and 0 bases at J, with 12 bases between. CDR3 nucleotide sequence: TGTGCCAGCAGCTTAGTTTTGGCATCCTTGAACACTGAAGCTTTCTTT. It specifies CASSLVLASLNTEAFF. The full variable domain, completed using reference TRBV7-6 and TRBJ1-1, is GAGVSQSPRYKVTKRGQDVALRCDPISGHVSLYWYRQALGQGPEFLTYFNYEAQQDKSGLPNDRFSAERPEGSISTLTIQRTEQRDSAMYRCASSLVLASLNTEAFFGQGTRLTVV.

The chain uses TRBV2 and TRBJ2-7; no reliable D call. Germline V lookup: CDR1 SNHLY, CDR2 FYNNEI. V dropped 5 bases and J dropped 3 bases, with 5 bases sitting between them. The CDR3 is 11 residues long. The CDR3 loop is CASSTYYEQYF. The CDR3 DNA sequence: TGTGCCAGCAGTACCTACTACGAGCAGTACTTC.

Concerning this clone: An end of the junction does not agree with germline; a read error may underlie this. V is TRBV5-1 and J is TRBJ2-5, with 10 bases lining up with TRBD2. The germline CDR1 and CDR2 sequences are SGHRS and YFSETQ. The CDR3 runs to 16 residues. The CDR3 bases are TGCGCCAGCAGCTCCTCGACTAGCGGGCTACAAGGGACCCAGTACTTC. Translated: CASSSSTSGLQGTQYF.

This chain uses TRBV7-9 with TRBJ2-5; tentative D call: TRBD1 (5 bases). This CDR3 region has 15 residues. CDR1 and CDR2 from the germline V gene are SEHNR and FQNEAQ (reference sequence). The V and J ends lost 1 base and 2 bases respectively, with 11 bases between them. Written as DNA, the CDR3 is TGTGCCAGCAGCTTAGGTCGACAGCCTCAAGAGACCCAGTACTTC. This sequence encodes CASSLGRQPQETQYF. The entire variable domain, with the rest obtained from reference TRBV7-9 and TRBJ2-5, is as follows: DTGVSQNPRHKITKRGQNVTFRCDPISEHNRLYWYRQTLGQGPEFLTYFQNEAQLEKSRLLSDRFSAERPKGSFSTLEIQRTEQGDSAMYLCASSLGRQPQETQYFGPGTRLLVL.

The chain recombines TRBV6-5 with TRBJ1-2; no clear D. The CDR3 has 9 residues. From germline, CDR1 is MNHEY and CDR2 SVGAGI. Trimming removed 6 bases at V and 9 bases at J, with 5 bases between. CDR3 residues: CASSASYTF. CDR3 nucleotide sequence: TGTGCCAGCAGCGCCAGCTACACCTTC.

The V call is TRBV6-5, the J call TRBJ1-3; 7 positions match TRBD1. With V trimmed by 8 bases and J by 3 bases, 7 bases remained unmatched. The CDR3 is 14 residues long. Germline V lookup: CDR1 MNHEY, CDR2 SVGAGI. CDR3: CASHEGAIGNTIYF. DNA of the CDR3: TGTGCCAGCCACGAGGGGGCGATTGGAAACACCATATATTTT.

The chain uses TRBV5-1 and TRBJ1-1; unclear D gene. Trimming removed 5 bases from V and 2 bases from J, with 4 bases in between. The length of the CDR3 is 11 residues. Germline loops: CDR1 SGHRS, CDR2 YFSETQ. CDR3 DNA sequence: TGCGCCAGCAGGGTAAACACTGAAGCTTTCTTT. Translating gives CASRVNTEAFF.

The rearrangement joins TRBV7-6 to TRBJ1-1, with a possible D match to TRBD1 (5 bases). The CDR3 consists of 14 residues. Germline V lookup: CDR1 SGHVS, CDR2 FNYEAQ. V lost 4 bases, J lost 5 bases, and 14 bases lay in between. The CDR3 coding sequence is TGTGCCAGCAGCTCGGATCCCGGGGGGACTGAAGCTTTCTTT. Residues: CASSSDPGGTEAFF.

The V and J genes are TRBV2 and TRBJ1-1, with no clear D. Germline-derived CDR1 and CDR2 are SNHLY and FYNNEI. CDR3 length equals 13 residues. V dropped 10 bases and J dropped 2 bases, with 14 bases sitting between them. The CDR3 loop reads CATRVRPNTEAFF. CDR3 DNA sequence: TGTGCCACCCGGGTCCGGCCTAACACTGAAGCTTTCTTT.

The genes are TRBV5-1 and TRBJ2-1; D remains unclear. V was clipped by 0 bases and J by 5 bases, with 6 bases between them. The CDR3 is 13 amino acids. Germline values: CDR1 SGHRS, CDR2 YFSETQ. The CDR3 sequence: CASSLEGNNEQFF. The DNA of the CDR3 is TGCGCCAGCAGCTTGGAAGGAAACAATGAGCAGTTCTTC.

As DNA, the CDR3 is TGCAGCGTTGCCCGGCAAGCTGAAGCTTTCTTT. Amino acid sequence: CSVARQAEAFF. The chain has TRBV29-1 and TRBJ1-1; D unresolved. The germline V and J ends were trimmed by 4 bases and 6 bases, with 9 bases remaining between them. This CDR3 contains 11 residues. Germline V CDR1 and CDR2: SQVTM, ANQGSEA.

CDR3 residues: CASSLASFGSNTGELFF. CDR3 DNA: TGTGCCAGCAGCTTGGCGTCATTTGGTTCGAACACCGGGGAGCTGTTTTTT. The gene calls are TRBV5-8 and TRBJ2-2, with D hard to call. Trimming took 0 bases from V and 0 from J, leaving 12 bases between them. This CDR3 contains 17 residues. Germline CDR1 SGHTS, CDR2 YDEGEE.

The chain couples TRBV19 to TRBJ1-2; 7 bases align to TRBD1. Losses at the gene ends were 2 bases for V and 7 bases for J; bases not matched to a gene: 10. CDR1 is LNHDA and CDR2 is SQIVND in the germline V gene (reference sequence). The CDR3 covers 15 residues. CDR3 sequence: CASSIRDREVGGYTF. CDR3 bases: TGTGCCAGTAGTATACGAGACAGGGAAGTAGGTGGCTACACCTTC. The full variable domain, with the rest looked up from reference TRBV19 and TRBJ1-2, is DGGITQSPKYLFRKEGQNVTLSCEQNLNHDAMYWYRQDPGQGLRLIYYSQIVNDFQKGDIAEGYSVSREKKESFPLTVTSAQKNPTAFYLCASSIRDREVGGYTFGSGTRLTVV.

This chain uses TRBV20-1 with TRBJ2-5, with D hard to call. V lost 6 bases to trimming and J lost 5 bases, with 10 bases between them. The CDR3 runs to 11 residues. Germline V gene data show CDR1 as DFQATT and CDR2 as SNEGSKA (reference sequence). The CDR3 loop reads CSARPQETQYF. In DNA, the CDR3 is TGCAGTGCGCGTCCGCAGGAGACCCAGTACTTC.

The chain joins TRBV2 to TRBJ1-1; D gene unclear. Germline-derived CDR1 and CDR2 are SNHLY and FYNNEI. The CDR3 spans 16 residues. V shed 5 bases and J shed 1 base, with 17 bases lying between them. CDR3 DNA sequence: TGTGCCAGCAGTCCTTCGAGTTGGGCCGCGAACACTGAAGCTTTCTTT. As protein: CASSPSSWAANTEAFF. The variable domain in full, with the rest retrieved from reference TRBV2 and TRBJ1-1, is EPEVTQTPSHQVTQMGQEVILRCVPISNHLYFYWYRQILGQKVEFLVSFYNNEISEKSEIFDDQFSVERPDGSNFTLKIRSTKLEDSAMYFCASSPSSWAANTEAFFGQGTRLTVV.

The rearrangement joins TRBV4-2 to TRBJ2-5; TRBD2 aligns across 9 bases. The CDR3 sequence is 15 residues long. Trimming took 1 base from V and 5 from J; bases not matched to a gene: 5. CDR1 LGHNA and CDR2 YNFKEQ come from the germline V gene. The CDR3 loop is CASSQGAGGVETQYF. CDR3 bases: TGTGCCAGCAGCCAAGGTGCGGGGGGGGTCGAGACCCAGTACTTC.

The DNA of the CDR3 is TGTGCCAGCACCACAGGGTCCAATGAGCAGTTCTTC. It translates to CASTTGSNEQFF. This chain uses TRBV6-5 with TRBJ2-1; D possibly corresponds to TRBD1 (6 bases). The CDR3 has 12 amino acids. The ends were cut back, 7 bases at V and 6 bases at J, with 10 bases in the middle. Germline CDR1 reads MNHEY; CDR2 reads SVGAGI.